The text below deals with one TCR beta chain. Its antigen is as yet unknown. There are 16 residues in the CDR3. V was cut by 2 bases and J by 3 bases, with 16 bases left in between. The V gene's germline CDR1 is LNHDA and CDR2 SQIVND (reference sequence). Measured with immunoSEQ multiplex PCR; TCRdb has only the in-frame clones, and not every one. The data contain around 120,000 clones, roughly 87% of them singletons. This record comes from a study of T cell responses to AZD1222 COVID-19 vaccine. Study findings and constraints: Breadth and depth of Spike-specific TCRs rose after two AZD1222 doses. Per reports, nearly half of all spike-specific TCRs target regions that are unmutated in variants. Regions 160-218 and 743-854 dominated among vaccine-associated CD4 TCRs spanning spike. The donor group comprised mostly white British people and more females; the analysis possibly underestimated clonal diversity.

The chain uses TRBV19 and TRBJ1-1; D gene unclear. The receptor's source is an adult in good health. Sequences were derived from peripheral blood, sampled on day 0 of AZD1222 vaccination. The CDR3 loop reads CASSIWRANRDTEAFF. In nucleotides, the CDR3 is TGTGCCAGTAGTATATGGCGAGCGAATAGAGACACTGAAGCTTTCTTT.